The 2 T cell receptor beta chains below were found in one sample sequenced in a study of blood T cell repertoires in COVID-19. TCRdb keeps only in-frame clones here, not all; method: immunoSEQ multiplex PCR. The profile shows more than 100,000 clones, 65% to 80% of them singletons. Sequencing was done on a sample of peripheral blood. The source of these receptors is a human donor with acute or convalescent COVID-19. The donor label of this sample is uncertain.

This chain links TRBV6-1 with TRBJ2-7; D remains ambiguous. Germline assignment: CDR1 MNHNS and CDR2 SASEGT. CDR3 length equals 14 residues. The germline V and J ends were trimmed by 3 bases and 7 bases, with 16 bases remaining between them. The DNA of the CDR3 is TGTGCCAGCAGTGACAGGTTTTCTTCGTCTGAGCAGTACTTC. Encoded protein: CASSDRFSSSEQYF.

V gene TRBV2 combines with J gene TRBJ1-2, with TRBD1 identical over 8 bases. J was trimmed by 2 bases and V by 8 bases; bases with no gene match: 19. CDR1 and CDR2 (germline): SNHLY, FYNNEI. This CDR3 is 18 amino acids long. The CDR3 loop is CASVYGRVGTGLNYGYTF. CDR3 in DNA: TGTGCCAGCGTTTACGGGCGGGTTGGGACAGGACTGAACTATGGCTACACCTTC.